This TCR beta chain was recovered during a study of blood T cell repertoires in COVID-19. Whole-study context: Both acute and convalescent COVID-19 samples were obtained from the United States, Italy and Spain. Nucleic acid was either cDNA or gDNA, and it came from T cells, B-cell-depleted T cells, or PBMCs.

In the study's own analysis: Amplification of reference gene primers provided the estimated nucleated cell counts. Data came from immunoSEQ multiplex PCR; TCRdb stores just in-frame clones and leaves some out. V and J calls and clone size follow that table, whereas D and trimming were derived from the DNA. The sample yields some 220,000 clones, 92% seen once. The germline CDR1 and CDR2 sequences are SGDLS and YYNGEE. The CDR3 totals 14 residues. V lost 4 bases to trimming and J lost 3 bases, with 12 bases between them. The source of this sequence is a man aged 25-40 years with COVID-19, enrolled during active disease. Sample: peripheral blood. V usage is TRBV9 and J usage is TRBJ2-3; D possibly corresponds to TRBD2 (5 bases). CDR3 sequence: CASSPGLATDTQYF. CDR3 DNA: TGTGCCAGCAGCCCCGGACTGGCAACAGATACGCAGTATTTT.